This T cell receptor beta chain was captured by sequencing in a study of T cell responses to AZD1222 COVID-19 vaccine. Germline-derived CDR1 and CDR2 are SGDLS and YYNGEE. CDR3 size: 15 residues. Deletions cut 3 bases from V and 3 bases from J, with 16 bases between. With respect to this clone: Antigen: not known.

Points from the study as a whole: In a largely white British group with more females than males, clonal diversity was possibly underestimated.

Profiling relied on immunoSEQ multiplex PCR, and the TCRdb table lists in-frame clones only, not all of them. The table includes 85,000 to 130,000 clones, over 70% detected once. This chain connects TRBV9 to TRBJ2-7; D perhaps matches TRBD2 (6 bases). The input for sequencing was peripheral blood, taken on day 0 of AZD1222 vaccination. The sequence derives from an adult in good health. CDR3 protein: CASSAPRGNFYEQYF. CDR3 DNA sequence: TGTGCCAGCAGCGCCCCCCGGGGGAATTTCTACGAGCAGTACTTC.